This is a list of T cell receptor beta chains from one sample in a study of blood T cell repertoires in COVID-19. Clones were sequenced by immunoSEQ multiplex PCR, and TCRdb holds only the in-frame ones, with some missing. The data contain 120,000 to 150,000 clones, over 80% of them seen just once; the ten biggest clones take up almost 6%. Material for sequencing was PBMCs or T cells enriched from blood (not recorded which). These TCRs come from a woman aged 50 to 60 who had been exposed to COVID-19. Both conserved end residues are part of each CDR3. The D gene is left open where the match is weak. The size of a clone is reported for some rows only, either as once, few or many, or as a class for expanded clones.

v_gene	d_gene	j_gene	abundance	CDR3nt	CDR3aa
TRBV30	TRBD2	TRBJ2-1	once	TGTGCCTGGAGTCCCCCTAGCGGGAATGAGCAGTTCTTC	CAWSPPSGNEQFF
TRBV12-5	NA	TRBJ2-3	once	TGTGCTAGTGGTTTGAGGCCAGGGGATACGCAGTATTTT	CASGLRPGDTQYF
TRBV5-6	TRBD1	TRBJ2-7	NA	TGTGCCAGCAGCACCCGACAGGGCCTATACGAGCAGTACTTC	CASSTRQGLYEQYF
TRBV6-1	TRBD2	TRBJ2-7	NA	TGTGCCAGCAGTGAACTCCCCGGGACTACTTCCTACGAGCAGTACTTC	CASSELPGTTSYEQYF
TRBV19	TRBD1	TRBJ1-2	NA	TGTGCCAGCGAGAGAAGGACAGGGTTAAGGAAGGGTGGCTACACCTTC	CASERRTGLRKGGYTF
TRBV19	NA	TRBJ1-5	once	TGTGCCAGTACCCCACGAGAGAATAGCAATCAGCCCCAGCATTTT	CASTPRENSNQPQHF
TRBV7-2	TRBD1	TRBJ1-2	NA	TGTGCCAGCAGCTTACAGAGGGGGCCTAACTATGGCTACACCTTC	CASSLQRGPNYGYTF
TRBV7-9	TRBD1	TRBJ1-3	few	TGTGCCAGCAGCTCTCAGAACAGGGGCTCTGGAAACACCATATATTTT	CASSSQNRGSGNTIYF
TRBV20-1	NA	TRBJ2-5	NA	TGCAGTCAGCGACTAGGGGAGACCCAGTACTTC	CSQRLGETQYF
TRBV9	TRBD2	TRBJ2-2	NA	TGTGCCAGCAGCTCACGGACGGGACTAGGATCCACCGGGGAGCTGTTTTTT	CASSSRTGLGSTGELFF
TRBV27	TRBD1	TRBJ2-3	once	TGTGCCAGCAGCCGAACCGGGACAGGTAGCACAGATACGCAGTATTTT	CASSRTGTGSTDTQYF
TRBV7-2	TRBD2	TRBJ2-7	NA	TGTGCCAGCAGCCCGTCCTCTGTTAGCGGGGGGATCTACGAGCAGTACTTC	CASSPSSVSGGIYEQYF
TRBV4-1	NA	TRBJ1-5	few	TGCGCCAGCAGCCGCCCCGGGATCGGGGAAGAAGCCCAGCATTTT	CASSRPGIGEEAQHF
TRBV6-1	NA	TRBJ2-7	NA	TGTGCCAGCAGTGAACAGATTTTCTACGAGCAGTACTTC	CASSEQIFYEQYF
TRBV9	TRBD1	TRBJ2-2	NA	TGTGCCAGCAGCGTATGGGACAGGTCTGGGGAGCTGTTTTTT	CASSVWDRSGELFF
TRBV6-2/TRBV6-3	TRBD1	TRBJ2-7	NA	TGTGCCAGCAGCCGACCGACAGGGGCGCCCTCCGAGCAGTACTTC	CASSRPTGAPSEQYF
TRBV19	NA	TRBJ1-2	NA	TGTGCCAGTAGGATGACAGGAGTTAACTATGGCTACACCTTC	CASRMTGVNYGYTF
TRBV30	TRBD1	TRBJ1-1	NA	TGTGCCTGGAGTGTCCGACAGGGCACTGAAGCTTTCTTT	CAWSVRQGTEAFF
TRBV29-1	NA	TRBJ1-6	NA	TGCAGCGTTGCGGTGGGGACCCGGGGGTCACCCCTCCACTTT	CSVAVGTRGSPLHF
TRBV7-2	TRBD2	TRBJ2-1	NA	TGTGCCAGCACCCAAGGACTAGCGGGGGGTAGTGAGCAGTTCTTC	CASTQGLAGGSEQFF
TRBV29-1	TRBD1	TRBJ1-1	NA	TGCAGCGTTGGCGCAGGGGGGAACACTGAAGCTTTCTTT	CSVGAGGNTEAFF
TRBV11-3	TRBD1	TRBJ2-2	NA	TGTGCCAGCAGCACTGAGGACAGGGCGAACACCGGGGAGCTGTTTTTT	CASSTEDRANTGELFF
TRBV5-1	NA	TRBJ2-1	NA	TGCGCCAGCAGCCTCTCCAGGTCCAATGAGCAGTTCTTC	CASSLSRSNEQFF
TRBV11-2	NA	TRBJ1-1	NA	TGTGCCAGCAGCTTTCGGGTGAACACTGAAGCTTTCTTT	CASSFRVNTEAFF
TRBV9	NA	TRBJ1-1	few	TGTGCCAGCAGCGCCGGGGTTTTGGGGAACACTGAAGCTTTCTTT	CASSAGVLGNTEAFF
TRBV7-2	TRBD1	TRBJ1-2	NA	TGTGCCAGCAGCGGAGGGACAGCACAAAGCGGTGGCTACACCTTC	CASSGGTAQSGGYTF
TRBV7-2	NA	TRBJ1-1	NA	TGTGCCAGCAGCCACAACAGGAGGGGTCGGGGCACTGAAGCTTTCTTT	CASSHNRRGRGTEAFF
TRBV4-2	NA	TRBJ1-1	NA	TGTGCCAGCAGCCAAGAAAGGGGGAACACTGAAGCTTTCTTT	CASSQERGNTEAFF
TRBV4-3	NA	TRBJ2-2	NA	TGCGCCAGCAGCAGGCAGGGTTTCGCCGGGGAGCTGTTTTTT	CASSRQGFAGELFF
TRBV4-1	NA	TRBJ2-7	NA	TGCGCCAGCAGCCCCAGGGACGGGGGGCCTCTAGCGCAGTACTTC	CASSPRDGGPLAQYF
TRBV19	NA	TRBJ2-1	NA	TGTGCCAGTAGCCCAGCGGACTTCTACAATGAGCAGTTCTTC	CASSPADFYNEQFF
TRBV5-7	TRBD1	TRBJ1-1	NA	TGTGCCAGCGGGGACAGTTTGAACACTGAAGCTTTCTTT	CASGDSLNTEAFF
TRBV24-1	NA	TRBJ1-2	NA	TGTGCCACCAGTGATGTCACAGGTCATGGCTACACCTTC	CATSDVTGHGYTF
TRBV7-2	TRBD1	TRBJ1-6	few	TGTGCCAGCAGCTTCGGGGACAGTAAGTCACCCCTCCACTTT	CASSFGDSKSPLHF
TRBV11-2	NA	TRBJ1-2	NA	TGTGCCAGCCAGGATATTGGGGGAGGTAACTATGGCTACACCTTC	CASQDIGGGNYGYTF
TRBV11-2	TRBD1	TRBJ2-7	few	TGTGCCAGCAGCTTGGGACAGGGTGTAGGAGAGCAGTACTTC	CASSLGQGVGEQYF
TRBV10-1	TRBD2	TRBJ2-3	NA	TGCGCCAGCAGTGAGTTCCCAGCGGGAACGCAGTATTTT	CASSEFPAGTQYF
TRBV7-4	TRBD1	TRBJ1-5	NA	TGTGCCAGCAGCCGCAGGACAGGGGGTTTCAATCAGCCCCAGCATTTT	CASSRRTGGFNQPQHF
TRBV30	NA	TRBJ2-5	NA	TGTGCCTGGAGGATCGGGGAAGAGACCCAGTACTTC	CAWRIGEETQYF
TRBV10-3	NA	TRBJ1-1	NA	TGTGCCATCAGTGAGTCGGAGGGTAGCACTGAAGCTTTCTTT	CAISESEGSTEAFF
TRBV6-2/TRBV6-3	NA	TRBJ1-1	few	TGTGCCAGCAGTTACGAGAGTACTGAAGCTTTCTTT	CASSYESTEAFF
TRBV18	NA	TRBJ1-1	NA	TGTGCCAGCCAGTTGAACACTGAAGCTTTCTTT	CASQLNTEAFF
TRBV29-1	TRBD2	TRBJ2-1	NA	TGCAGCGTTGAGGACGGGAGGAGGACGGCTGAGCAGTTCTTC	CSVEDGRRTAEQFF
TRBV25-1	TRBD1	TRBJ1-2	few	TGTGCCAGCAGTGCCTCCTACAGGGGTTTTAACTATGGCTACACCTTC	CASSASYRGFNYGYTF
TRBV9	NA	TRBJ2-5	NA	TGTGCCAGCAGCTCAAGGACAGCCAGCCAAGAGACCCAGTACTTC	CASSSRTASQETQYF
TRBV7-9	TRBD1	TRBJ2-2	few	TGTGCCAGCAGTGCCGGGACAGCGAACACCGGGGAGCTGTTTTTT	CASSAGTANTGELFF
TRBV11-2	NA	TRBJ2-5	once	TGTGCCAGCAGCTATCAGGGGTTCCAAGAGACCCAGTACTTC	CASSYQGFQETQYF
TRBV6-5	TRBD1	TRBJ2-1	NA	TGTGCCAGCAGTCAAAGACCTACAGGGGGCAATGAGCAGTTCTTC	CASSQRPTGGNEQFF